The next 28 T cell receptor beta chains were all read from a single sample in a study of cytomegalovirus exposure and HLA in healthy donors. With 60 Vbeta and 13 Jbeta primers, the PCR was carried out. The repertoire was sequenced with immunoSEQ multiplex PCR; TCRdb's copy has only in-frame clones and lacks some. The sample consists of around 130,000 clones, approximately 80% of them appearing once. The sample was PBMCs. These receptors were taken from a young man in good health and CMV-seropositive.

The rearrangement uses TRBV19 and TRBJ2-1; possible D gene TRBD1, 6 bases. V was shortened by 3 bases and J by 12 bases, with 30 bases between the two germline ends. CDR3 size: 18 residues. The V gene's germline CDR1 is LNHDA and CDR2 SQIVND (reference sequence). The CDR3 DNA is TGTGCCAGTAGTATGGGACAAGGAATGAGCGGATTCTTTGTGGGGCAGTTCTTC. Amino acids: CASSMGQGMSGFFVGQFF.

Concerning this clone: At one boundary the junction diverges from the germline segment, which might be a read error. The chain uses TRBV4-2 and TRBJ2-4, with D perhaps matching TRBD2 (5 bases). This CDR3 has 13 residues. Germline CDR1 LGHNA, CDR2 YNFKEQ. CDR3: CASSQDQTNSQYF. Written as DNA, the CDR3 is TGTGCCAGCAGCCAAGATCAGACTAACAGTCAGTACTTC.

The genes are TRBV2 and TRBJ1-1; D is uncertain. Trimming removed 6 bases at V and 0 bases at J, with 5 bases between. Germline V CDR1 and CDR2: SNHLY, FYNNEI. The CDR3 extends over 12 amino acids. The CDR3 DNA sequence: TGTGCCAGCAGACTTTTGAACACTGAAGCTTTCTTT. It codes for CASRLLNTEAFF.

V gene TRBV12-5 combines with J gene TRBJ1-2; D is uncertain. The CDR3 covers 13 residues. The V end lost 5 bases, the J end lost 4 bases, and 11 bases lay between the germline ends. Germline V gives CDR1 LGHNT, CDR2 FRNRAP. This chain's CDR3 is CASGPGGGYGYTF. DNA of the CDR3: TGTGCTAGTGGTCCGGGAGGCGGCTATGGCTACACCTTC.

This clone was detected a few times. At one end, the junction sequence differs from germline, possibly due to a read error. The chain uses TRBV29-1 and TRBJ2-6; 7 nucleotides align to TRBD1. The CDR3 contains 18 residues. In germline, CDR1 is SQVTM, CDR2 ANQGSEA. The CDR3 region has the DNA TGCAGCGTTGCCCACCGGGACAGAACAAGCTCTGGGGCCAACGGCCTGACTTTC. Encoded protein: CSVAHRDRTSSGANGLTF.

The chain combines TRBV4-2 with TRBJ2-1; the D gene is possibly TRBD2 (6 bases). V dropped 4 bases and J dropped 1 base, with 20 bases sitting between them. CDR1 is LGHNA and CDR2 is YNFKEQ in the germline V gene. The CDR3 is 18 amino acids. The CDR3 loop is CASSPFSSFGGSYNEQFF. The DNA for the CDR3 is TGTGCCAGCAGCCCATTTTCCAGTTTTGGGGGGTCCTACAATGAGCAGTTCTTC.

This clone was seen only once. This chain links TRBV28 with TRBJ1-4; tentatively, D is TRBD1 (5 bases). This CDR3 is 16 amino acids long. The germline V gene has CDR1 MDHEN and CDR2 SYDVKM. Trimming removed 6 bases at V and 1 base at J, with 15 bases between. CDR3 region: CASSEQGEGTNEKLFF. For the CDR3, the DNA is TGTGCCAGCAGCGAGCAAGGGGAGGGAACTAATGAAAAACTGTTTTTT. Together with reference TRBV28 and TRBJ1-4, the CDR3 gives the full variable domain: DVKVTQSSRYLVKRTGEKVFLECVQDMDHENMFWYRQDPGLGLRLIYFSYDVKMKEKGDIPEGYSVSREKKERFSLILESASTNQTSMYLCASSEQGEGTNEKLFFGSGTQLSVL.

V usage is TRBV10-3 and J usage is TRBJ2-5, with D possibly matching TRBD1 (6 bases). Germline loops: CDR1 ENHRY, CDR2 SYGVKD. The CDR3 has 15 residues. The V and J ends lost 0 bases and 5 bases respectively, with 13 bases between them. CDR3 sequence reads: CAISESMGARETQYF. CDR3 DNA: TGTGCCATCAGTGAGTCGATGGGGGCGCGGGAGACCCAGTACTTC.

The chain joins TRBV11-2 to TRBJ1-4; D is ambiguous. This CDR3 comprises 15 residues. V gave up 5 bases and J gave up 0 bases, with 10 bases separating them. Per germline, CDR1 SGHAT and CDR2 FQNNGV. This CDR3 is CASSPGSTTNEKLFF. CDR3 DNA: TGTGCCAGCAGCCCTGGGAGTACAACTAATGAAAAACTGTTTTTT.

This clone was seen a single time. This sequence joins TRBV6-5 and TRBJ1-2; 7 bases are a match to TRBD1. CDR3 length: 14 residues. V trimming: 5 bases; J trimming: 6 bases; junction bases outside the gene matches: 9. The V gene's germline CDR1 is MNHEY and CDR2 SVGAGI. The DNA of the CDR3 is TGTGCCAGCAGTAGGAGGAGAGGGGGCAATGGCTACACCTTC. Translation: CASSRRRGGNGYTF.

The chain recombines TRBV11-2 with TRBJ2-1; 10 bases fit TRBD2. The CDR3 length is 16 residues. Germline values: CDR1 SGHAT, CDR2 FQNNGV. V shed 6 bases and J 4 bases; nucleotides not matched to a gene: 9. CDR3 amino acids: CASSPQLAGPYNEQFF. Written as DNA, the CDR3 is TGTGCCAGCAGTCCTCAACTAGCGGGACCGTACAATGAGCAGTTCTTC.

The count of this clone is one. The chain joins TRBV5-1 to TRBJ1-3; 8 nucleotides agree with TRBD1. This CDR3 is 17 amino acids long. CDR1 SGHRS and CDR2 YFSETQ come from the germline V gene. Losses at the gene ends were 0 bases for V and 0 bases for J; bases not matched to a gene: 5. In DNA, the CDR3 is TGCGCCAGCAGCTTGGCCTCGACAGGGGCCTCTGGAAACACCATATATTTT. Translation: CASSLASTGASGNTIYF.

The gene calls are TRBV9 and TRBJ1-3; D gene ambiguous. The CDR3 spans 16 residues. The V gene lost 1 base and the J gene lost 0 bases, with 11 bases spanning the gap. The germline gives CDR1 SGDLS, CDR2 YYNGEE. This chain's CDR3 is CASSVYLYDSGNTIYF. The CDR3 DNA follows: TGTGCCAGCAGCGTATACCTCTATGACTCTGGAAACACCATATATTTT.

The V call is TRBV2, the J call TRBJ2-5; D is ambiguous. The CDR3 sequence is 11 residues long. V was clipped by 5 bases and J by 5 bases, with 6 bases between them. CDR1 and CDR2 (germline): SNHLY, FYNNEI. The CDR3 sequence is CASSSEETQYF. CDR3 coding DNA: TGTGCCAGCAGTTCGGAGGAGACCCAGTACTTC.

CDR3 sequence reads: CASKRQGAYDYGYTF. The CDR3, as DNA: TGTGCCAGCAAAAGACAGGGGGCCTATGACTATGGCTACACCTTC. This rearrangement joins TRBV2 to TRBJ1-2, with 10 bases aligning to TRBD1. CDR3 size: 15 residues. V lost 7 bases and J lost 3; bases outside the gene matches: 8. The germline gives CDR1 SNHLY, CDR2 FYNNEI.

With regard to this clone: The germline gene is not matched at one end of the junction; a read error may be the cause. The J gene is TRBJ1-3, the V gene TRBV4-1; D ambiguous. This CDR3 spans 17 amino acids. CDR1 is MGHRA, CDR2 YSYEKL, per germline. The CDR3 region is CASSQDPTVLSGNTIHF. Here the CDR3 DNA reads TGCGCCAGCAGCCAAGATCCCACAGTCCTCTCTGGAAACACCATACATTTT.

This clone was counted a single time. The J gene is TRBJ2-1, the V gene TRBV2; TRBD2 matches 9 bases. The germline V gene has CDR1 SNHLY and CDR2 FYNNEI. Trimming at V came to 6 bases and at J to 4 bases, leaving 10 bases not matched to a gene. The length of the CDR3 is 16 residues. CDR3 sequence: CASSVPASGAYNEQFF. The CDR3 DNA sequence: TGTGCCAGCAGCGTACCGGCTAGCGGGGCTTACAATGAGCAGTTCTTC.

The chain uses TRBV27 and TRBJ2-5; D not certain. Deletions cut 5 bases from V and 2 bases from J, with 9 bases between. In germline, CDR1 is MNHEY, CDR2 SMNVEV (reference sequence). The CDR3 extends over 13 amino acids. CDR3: CASSGQAQETQYF. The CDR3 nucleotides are TGTGCCAGCAGTGGGCAGGCACAAGAGACCCAGTACTTC.

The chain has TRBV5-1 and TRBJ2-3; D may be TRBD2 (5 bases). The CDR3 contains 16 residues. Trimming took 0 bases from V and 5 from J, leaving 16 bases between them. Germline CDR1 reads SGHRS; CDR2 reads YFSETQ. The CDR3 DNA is TGCGCCAGCAGCTTGGAGAGGGTAAGGATGGGAGATACGCAGTATTTT. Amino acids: CASSLERVRMGDTQYF.

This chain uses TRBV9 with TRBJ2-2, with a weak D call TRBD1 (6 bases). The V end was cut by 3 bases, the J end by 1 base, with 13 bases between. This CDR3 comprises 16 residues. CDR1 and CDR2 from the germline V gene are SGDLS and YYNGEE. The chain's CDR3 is CASSDPQGLNTGELFF. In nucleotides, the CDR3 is TGTGCCAGCAGCGACCCACAGGGATTGAACACCGGGGAGCTGTTTTTT. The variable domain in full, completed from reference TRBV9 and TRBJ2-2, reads DSGVTQTPKHLITATGQRVTLRCSPRSGDLSVYWYQQSLDQGLQFLIQYYNGEERAKGNILERFSAQQFPDLHSELNLSSLELGDSALYFCASSDPQGLNTGELFFGEGSRLTVL.

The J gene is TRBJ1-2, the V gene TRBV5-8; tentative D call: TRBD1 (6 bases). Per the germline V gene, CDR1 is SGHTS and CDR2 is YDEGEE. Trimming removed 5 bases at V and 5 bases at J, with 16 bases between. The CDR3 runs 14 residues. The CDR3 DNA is TGTGCCAGCAGAAGGGGGGGTTTCGGATATGGCTACACCTTC. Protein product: CASRRGGFGYGYTF.

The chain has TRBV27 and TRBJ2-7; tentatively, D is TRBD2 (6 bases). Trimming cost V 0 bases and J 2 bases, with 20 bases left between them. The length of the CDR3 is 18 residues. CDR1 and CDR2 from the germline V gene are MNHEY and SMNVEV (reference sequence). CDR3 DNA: TGTGCCAGCAGTTTATCGATTTTGGGTAGCGGACTAACCTACGAGCAGTACTTC. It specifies CASSLSILGSGLTYEQYF.

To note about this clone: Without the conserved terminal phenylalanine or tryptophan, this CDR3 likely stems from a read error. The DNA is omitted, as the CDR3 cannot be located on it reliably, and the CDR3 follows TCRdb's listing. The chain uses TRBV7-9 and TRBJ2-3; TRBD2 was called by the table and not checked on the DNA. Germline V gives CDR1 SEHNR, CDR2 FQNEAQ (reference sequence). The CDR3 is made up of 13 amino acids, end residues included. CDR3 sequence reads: CASSLDPLTTGSK.

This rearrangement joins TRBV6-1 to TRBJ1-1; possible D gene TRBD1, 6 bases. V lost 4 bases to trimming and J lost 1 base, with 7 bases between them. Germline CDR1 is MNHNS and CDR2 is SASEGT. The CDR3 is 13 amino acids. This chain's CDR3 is CASSVGGNTEAFF. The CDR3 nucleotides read TGTGCCAGCAGTGTAGGGGGGAACACTGAAGCTTTCTTT.

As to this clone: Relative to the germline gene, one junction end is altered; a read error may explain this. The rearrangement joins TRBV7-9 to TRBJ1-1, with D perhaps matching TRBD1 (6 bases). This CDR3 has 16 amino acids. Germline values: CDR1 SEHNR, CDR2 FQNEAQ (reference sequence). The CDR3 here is CSSITGQGPMNTEAFF. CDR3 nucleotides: TGTTCCAGCATCACCGGCCAGGGGCCGATGAACACTGAAGCTTTCTTT.

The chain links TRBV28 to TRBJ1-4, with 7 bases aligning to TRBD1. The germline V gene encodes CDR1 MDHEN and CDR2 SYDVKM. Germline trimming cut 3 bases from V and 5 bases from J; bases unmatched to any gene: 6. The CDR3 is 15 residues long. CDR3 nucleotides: TGTGCCAGCAGTTTCCCGGGACAGAGAAATGAAAAACTGTTTTTT. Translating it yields CASSFPGQRNEKLFF.

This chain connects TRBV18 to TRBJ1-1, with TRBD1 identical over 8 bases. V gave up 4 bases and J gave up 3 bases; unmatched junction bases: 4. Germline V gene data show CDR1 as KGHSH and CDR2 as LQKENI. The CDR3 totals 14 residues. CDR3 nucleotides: TGTGCCAGCTCACAGGGACAGGAATACACTGAAGCTTTCTTT. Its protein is CASSQGQEYTEAFF.

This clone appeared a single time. In nucleotides, the CDR3 is TGTGCCAGCAGCACCGGACAGGGGAAAGGGAATGAGCAGTTCTTC. This gives the protein CASSTGQGKGNEQFF. The chain recombines TRBV9 with TRBJ2-1; the match to TRBD1 covers 9 bases. With V trimmed by 4 bases and J by 7 bases, 9 bases remained unmatched. This CDR3 has 15 residues. Per germline, CDR1 SGDLS and CDR2 YYNGEE.